One sample yielded the 26 T cell receptor beta chains listed below, sequenced in a study of regulatory dendritic cells for organ transplantation. Only in-frame clones appear in the TCRdb table, and some are missing; sequencing was by immunoSEQ multiplex PCR. Among approximately 35,000 clones listed, roughly 91% were seen once. The specimen sequenced was naive CD4+ T cells from blood. Subset described: CD45RA+ naive T cells. The receptors come from a human donor in good health.

CDR3: CASSLGGTNTGELFF. In nucleotides, the CDR3 is TGTGCCAGCAGCCTTGGCGGGACGAACACCGGGGAGCTGTTTTTT. The V gene is TRBV5-4, the J gene TRBJ2-2; a weak D match, TRBD2 (6 bases). CDR1 is SGHNT, CDR2 YYREEE, per germline (reference sequence). The CDR3 is made up of 15 amino acids. Trimming shortened V by 4 bases and J by 0 bases, and 10 bases separated the two germline ends.

This clone was found a few times. V and J are TRBV7-8 and TRBJ1-2; 10 positions match TRBD1. J gave up 4 bases and V 1 base, and 9 bases lay outside the gene matches. Germline CDR1 SGHVS, CDR2 FQNEAQ. There are 17 residues in the CDR3. In DNA, the CDR3 is TGTGCCAGCAGCTTAGACAGACAGGGGGCGTCTTCCTATGGCTACACCTTC. Its protein product is CASSLDRQGASSYGYTF.

The chain recombines TRBV19 with TRBJ2-6; 7 bases align to TRBD1. CDR1 is LNHDA, CDR2 SQIVND, per germline (reference sequence). This CDR3 has 14 amino acids. J lost 14 bases, V lost 3 bases, and 10 bases had no gene match. The CDR3 is CASSMGVRGLFLTF. In DNA form, the CDR3 reads TGTGCCAGTAGTATGGGTGTGAGGGGGCTTTTCCTGACTTTC. The complete variable domain, with remaining parts taken from reference TRBV19 and TRBJ2-6, reads DGGITQSPKYLFRKEGQNVTLSCEQNLNHDAMYWYRQDPGQGLRLIYYSQIVNDFQKGDIAEGYSVSREKKESFPLTVTSAQKNPTAFYLCASSMGVRGLFLTFGAGSRLTVL.

This chain joins TRBV5-4 and TRBJ2-2; 7 bases are a match to TRBD2. CDR1 is SGHNT, CDR2 YYREEE, per germline (reference sequence). The V gene end was trimmed by 5 bases and the J gene end by 0 bases; junction bases not matched to a gene: 4. The CDR3 is 15 amino acids. CDR3: CASSPGRPNTGELFF. The CDR3 DNA sequence: TGTGCCAGCAGTCCCGGGAGGCCGAACACCGGGGAGCTGTTTTTT.

J is TRBJ2-7 and V is TRBV20-1; no firm D call. With 1 base removed from V and 7 bases from J, the gap between germline ends came to 8 bases. In germline, CDR1 is DFQATT, CDR2 SNEGSKA (reference sequence). CDR3 length: 11 residues. CDR3 residues: CSARVGQEQYF. The CDR3 DNA reads TGCAGTGCTAGAGTGGGTCAGGAGCAGTACTTC.

This clone was detected only once. The rearrangement joins TRBV18 to TRBJ1-1; D unresolved. V was shortened by 1 base and J by 4 bases, with 10 bases between the two germline ends. The CDR3 loop spans 14 amino acids. The V gene's germline CDR1 is KGHSH and CDR2 LQKENI. CDR3 region: CASSPRGLGTEAFF. CDR3 nucleotides: TGTGCCAGCTCACCACGGGGTTTGGGCACTGAAGCTTTCTTT. Looking up the rest from reference TRBV18 and TRBJ1-1 gives the full variable domain: NAGVMQNPRHLVRRRGQEARLRCSPMKGHSHVYWYRQLPEEGLKFMVYLQKENIIDESGMPKERFSAEFPKEGPSILRIQQVVRGDSAAYFCASSPRGLGTEAFFGQGTRLTVV.

The chain is built from TRBV13 and TRBJ1-5; D is uncertain. This CDR3 contains 13 residues. Looked up from germline, CDR1 is PRHDT and CDR2 is FYEKMQ (reference sequence). With 1 base removed from V and 6 bases from J, the gap between germline ends came to 7 bases. This chain's CDR3 is CASSLVPGQPQHF. The DNA for the CDR3 is TGTGCCAGCAGCTTAGTCCCCGGTCAGCCCCAGCATTTT.

The table lists this clone with a count of one. The rearrangement links TRBV18 to TRBJ2-1; 7 nucleotides line up with TRBD1. The ends lost 0 bases at V and 5 bases at J; junction bases unmatched: 7. Germline V gives CDR1 KGHSH, CDR2 LQKENI. The CDR3 spans 16 residues. The CDR3 coding sequence is TGTGCCAGCTCACCACCGGGGACAGCTAACAACAATGAGCAGTTCTTC. Protein product: CASSPPGTANNNEQFF.

The V call is TRBV11-1, the J call TRBJ2-7; D remains unclear. Germline V CDR1 and CDR2: SGHAT, FQDESV (reference sequence). With 3 bases removed from V and 5 bases from J, the gap between germline ends came to 17 bases. The CDR3 consists of 15 residues. CDR3 protein: CASSFISNGIHEQYF. The CDR3 bases are TGTGCCAGCAGCTTCATTTCGAATGGGATCCACGAGCAGTACTTC.

The chain uses TRBV28 and TRBJ2-1; 8 bases are a match to TRBD2. CDR3 size: 14 residues. V shed 7 bases, J shed 3 bases, and the junction held 5 bases outside the gene matches. Germline lookup yields CDR1 MDHEN and CDR2 SYDVKM. CDR3 residues: CASITGGYYNEQFF. The CDR3 nucleotides are TGTGCCAGCATAACGGGAGGGTACTACAATGAGCAGTTCTTC.

This rearrangement joins TRBV6-5 to TRBJ1-2; no firm D call. Germline CDR1 reads MNHEY; CDR2 reads SVGAGI. The CDR3 extends over 14 amino acids. Trimming removed 5 bases from V and 8 bases from J, with 18 bases in between. The CDR3: CASSRDPRVGGYTF. The CDR3 DNA reads as TGTGCCAGCAGTAGAGATCCCCGGGTTGGGGGCTACACCTTC.

The V call is TRBV5-1, the J call TRBJ2-5; 10 positions agree with TRBD2. The CDR3 runs 16 residues. The ends lost 3 bases at V and 3 bases at J; junction bases unmatched: 8. The germline V gene has CDR1 SGHRS and CDR2 YFSETQ. CDR3: CASSSLLAGEEETQYF. DNA for the CDR3: TGCGCCAGCAGCTCCCTGCTAGCGGGAGAGGAAGAGACCCAGTACTTC.

This clone turned up a few times. J is TRBJ1-1 and V is TRBV30; D gene unclear. Between the trimmed V and J ends, which lost 0 bases and 8 bases, there was a span of 10 bases. Germline V lookup: CDR1 GTSNPN, CDR2 SVGIG (reference sequence). This CDR3 contains 12 residues. The CDR3 protein is CAWSVLPREAFF. CDR3 nucleotides: TGTGCCTGGAGTGTTCTCCCGAGGGAAGCTTTCTTT. The whole variable domain, remainder taken from reference TRBV30 and TRBJ1-1, is SQTIHQWPATLVQPVGSPLSLECTVEGTSNPNLYWYRQAAGRGLQLLFYSVGIGQISSEVPQNLSASRPQDRQFILSSKKLLLSDSGFYLCAWSVLPREAFFGQGTRLTVV.

The chain joins TRBV4-3 to TRBJ1-5; D unresolved. Trimming removed 1 base at V and 4 bases at J, with 8 bases between. CDR1 and CDR2 (germline): LGHNA, YSLEER. The CDR3 is 14 amino acids. The CDR3 loop is CASSQGMPNQPQHF. CDR3 bases: TGCGCCAGCAGCCAAGGGATGCCGAATCAGCCCCAGCATTTT.

This chain connects TRBV18 to TRBJ1-5; TRBD1 matches 7 bases. With 2 bases clipped from V and 6 bases from J, the junction kept 10 bases outside the gene matches. The CDR3 consists of 16 residues. Germline CDR1 reads KGHSH; CDR2 reads LQKENI. CDR3 nucleotide sequence: TGTGCCAGCTCACCAGAGACCTCAGGGGGAAGTCAGCCCCAGCATTTT. This sequence encodes CASSPETSGGSQPQHF.

The chain combines TRBV15 with TRBJ1-4, with 8 bases matching TRBD1. The CDR3 covers 15 residues. Germline trimming cut 4 bases from V and 7 bases from J; bases unmatched to any gene: 8. Germline CDR1 reads LNHNV; CDR2 reads YYDKDF (reference sequence). The CDR3 is CATSIQDRGFEKLFF. In nucleotides, the CDR3 is TGTGCCACCAGCATACAAGACAGGGGCTTTGAAAAACTGTTTTTT.

The CDR3 bases are TGTGCCAGCAGCTTAGAAATGGGAGTAGGGGGGCACAATGAGCAGTTCTTC. Its protein is CASSLEMGVGGHNEQFF. V gene TRBV7-6 combines with J gene TRBJ2-1; D is possibly TRBD1 or TRBD2 (6 bases each). V lost 1 base and J 5 bases, leaving 18 bases between the germline ends. The CDR3 length is 17 residues. Germline V gene lookup returns CDR1 SGHVS and CDR2 FNYEAQ.

This clone has a single count. The chain uses TRBV2 and TRBJ2-3, with 9 bases matching TRBD2. Germline CDR1 reads SNHLY; CDR2 reads FYNNEI. This CDR3 contains 16 residues. The trim removed 5 bases at V and 0 bases at J, leaving 6 bases unmatched. CDR3 amino acids: CASSHPSGTSTDTQYF. The CDR3 DNA is TGTGCCAGCAGTCACCCTAGCGGGACTAGCACAGATACGCAGTATTTT.

The chain recombines TRBV15 with TRBJ1-1; TRBD1 agrees at 8 bases. V shed 1 base, J shed 4 bases, and the junction held 5 bases outside the gene matches. From germline, CDR1 is LNHNV and CDR2 YYDKDF (reference sequence). The CDR3 totals 15 residues. Here the CDR3 reads CATSRAGTGGTEAFF. Here the CDR3 DNA reads TGTGCCACCAGCAGAGCTGGGACAGGCGGCACTGAAGCTTTCTTT. The full variable domain, completed using reference TRBV15 and TRBJ1-1, is DAMVIQNPRYQVTQFGKPVTLSCSQTLNHNVMYWYQQKSSQAPKLLFHYYDKDFNNEADTPDNFQSRRPNTSFCFLDIRSPGLGDTAMYLCATSRAGTGGTEAFFGQGTRLTVV.

The gene calls are TRBV5-6 and TRBJ2-3, with 9 bases fitting TRBD1. With V trimmed by 3 bases and J by 4 bases, 9 bases remained unmatched. Germline V gene sequence: CDR1 SGHDT, CDR2 YYEEEE. CDR3 size: 16 residues. CDR3 nucleotides: TGTGCCAGCAGCTATGGGACAGGGAGTAGGGCAGATACGCAGTATTTT. Translation: CASSYGTGSRADTQYF.

The V and J genes are TRBV27 and TRBJ2-7; D gene unclear. The V end lost 5 bases, the J end lost 2 bases, and 16 bases lay between the germline ends. The CDR3 totals 15 residues. In germline, CDR1 is MNHEY, CDR2 SMNVEV (reference sequence). DNA for the CDR3: TGTGCCAGCAGTCGCAAAGCAGGACCCCCCTACGAGCAGTACTTC. It codes for CASSRKAGPPYEQYF.

J is TRBJ2-7 and V is TRBV19; TRBD2 agrees at 8 bases. The V segment lost 3 bases and the J segment 4 bases; nucleotides outside the gene matches: 5. Germline V CDR1 and CDR2: LNHDA, SQIVND (reference sequence). CDR3 length: 14 amino acids. The CDR3 bases are TGTGCCAGTAGTATGGGAGCGGGAGAGTACGAGCAGTACTTC. Amino acids: CASSMGAGEYEQYF.

This clone was counted a single time. V gene TRBV11-2 combines with J gene TRBJ2-7; the D gene is possibly TRBD2 (6 bases). Germline V gene sequence: CDR1 SGHAT, CDR2 FQNNGV. V gave up 4 bases and J gave up 7 bases, with 14 bases separating them. CDR3 length equals 13 residues. CDR3 DNA: TGTGCCAGCAGCTCCGAGAGGGCGGGGGAGCAGTACTTC. It encodes CASSSERAGEQYF.

V gene TRBV4-3 combines with J gene TRBJ2-7, with D tentatively TRBD1 (5 bases). Germline CDR1 is LGHNA and CDR2 is YSLEER. Trimming took 0 bases from V and 5 from J, leaving 11 bases between them. The CDR3 spans 14 residues. CDR3 in amino acids: CASSQEGPGHEQYF. The CDR3 DNA sequence: TGCGCCAGCAGCCAAGAGGGGCCGGGCCACGAGCAGTACTTC.

V is TRBV7-3 and J is TRBJ2-3; D might be TRBD1 or TRBD2, each matching 5 bases. CDR3 length: 14 residues. Germline CDR1 and CDR2: SGHTA and FQGTGA. V was cut by 5 bases and J by 4 bases, with 13 bases left in between. The DNA for the CDR3 is TGTGCCAGCAGCCGGGGACCGTCGCCAGATACGCAGTATTTT. It translates to CASSRGPSPDTQYF.

V and J are TRBV6-6 and TRBJ2-5; a weak D match, TRBD2 (5 bases). TRBJ2-7 matches the DNA end more closely, so the J call is doubtful. The CDR3 runs 12 residues. Germline V gene lookup returns CDR1 MNHNY and CDR2 SVGAGI (reference sequence). In DNA form, the CDR3 reads TGTGCCAGTGCGGGCGCGTCCTACGAGCAGTACTTC. The encoded protein is CASAGASYEQYF.